This TCR beta chain is from a study of blood T cell repertoires in COVID-19. This CDR3 is built from 15 residues. Germline CDR1 reads SGDLS; CDR2 reads YYNGEE. V was pared by 3 bases and J by 12 bases, with 9 bases of the junction left unmatched. Sequencing used immunoSEQ multiplex PCR; TCRdb keeps in-frame clones, though not all of them. The table shows under 200,000 clones, with about 80% occurring only once. The material sequenced was PBMCs or T cells enriched from blood (not recorded which). The TCR sequence derives from a man in his fifties or sixties who had recovered from COVID-19. The chain joins TRBV9 to TRBJ1-4, with 12 bases matching TRBD1. The CDR3 DNA reads TGTGCCAGCAGCGCCCGGGACAGGGGGCAGGATGAACTGTTTTTT. As protein: CASSARDRGQDELFF.